The 4 T cell receptor beta chains reported below all come from one sample, sequenced in a study of long-term antiretroviral therapy in people with HIV. They ran version v3.0 of the immunoSEQ assay at survey level. Libraries were prepared by immunoSEQ multiplex PCR; TCRdb keeps only in-frame clonotypes and omits some of them. The table has about 21,000 clones, 90% seen once. The input for sequencing was unsorted PBMCs, taken approximately 4.4 years before starting antiretroviral therapy. These receptors all come from a woman in her thirties with HIV.

This chain links TRBV5-4 with TRBJ2-3; 10 nucleotides agree with TRBD2. The CDR3 is 15 residues long. V lost 2 bases to trimming and J lost 4 bases; unmatched junction nucleotides: 4. CDR1 is SGHNT and CDR2 is YYREEE in the germline V gene (reference sequence). As DNA, the CDR3 is TGTGCCAGCAGCTTTAGCGGGGGGAATGCAGATACGCAGTATTTT. Residues: CASSFSGGNADTQYF.

The chain recombines TRBV10-3 with TRBJ1-6, with D hard to call. Germline CDR1 ENHRY, CDR2 SYGVKD. Trimming cost V 0 bases and J 7 bases, with 7 bases left between them. This CDR3 has 14 amino acids. Here the CDR3 reads CAISESVLNSPLHF. The DNA for the CDR3 is TGTGCCATCAGTGAGTCGGTGTTAAATTCACCCCTCCACTTT.

This chain uses TRBV10-3 with TRBJ2-3, with D possibly TRBD1 on 6 matching bases. V was trimmed by 6 bases and J by 5 bases, leaving 15 bases between them. The CDR3 is made up of 14 amino acids. CDR1 and CDR2 from the germline V gene are ENHRY and SYGVKD. CDR3 in amino acids: CAIRRFRDIDTQYF. The CDR3 region has the DNA TGTGCCATCAGAAGATTCAGGGACATAGATACGCAGTATTTT.

This rearrangement joins TRBV5-1 to TRBJ2-7; D uncertain. The length of the CDR3 is 20 residues. In germline, CDR1 is SGHRS, CDR2 YFSETQ. Trimming shortened V by 3 bases and J by 0 bases, and 28 bases separated the two germline ends. The CDR3 is CASSYPLRGLYDESSYEQYF. The CDR3 DNA reads TGCGCCAGCAGCTACCCCCTCCGTGGTCTCTACGACGAGAGCTCCTACGAGCAGTACTTC.